This T cell receptor (beta chain) was profiled in a study of radiotherapy plus CTLA-4 blockade in lung cancer. About the study: Objective responses were recorded in about 18% of patients, with disease control recorded in 30% to 35%. Findings and caveats of the study: Reports identified early blood T cell clone dynamics, with interferon-beta, as the best response predictor. TCR clones from tumors expanded in blood after radiotherapy plus ipilimumab.

As to this clone: Its target is unknown.

Patients with chemo-refractory metastatic non-small-cell lung cancer received focal radiation plus CTLA-4 blockade with ipilimumab. Only in-frame clones appear in the TCRdb table, and some are missing; sequencing was by immunoSEQ multiplex PCR. The sample carries under 55,000 clones, 82% recorded once. This CDR3 comprises 13 residues. Germline CDR1 KGHSH, CDR2 LQKENI. The V gene lost 0 bases and the J gene lost 4 bases, with 6 bases spanning the gap. The input for sequencing was peripheral blood, taken from a patient treated with radiotherapy plus ipilimumab. The chain carries TRBV18 and TRBJ1-2; unclear D gene. This receptor was identified in a human donor with non-small cell lung cancer who had stable disease on radiotherapy plus ipilimumab. The CDR3 region is CASSPPGGYGYTF. Written as DNA, the CDR3 is TGTGCCAGCTCACCACCGGGAGGCTATGGCTACACCTTC.